One TCR beta chain is described in this entry. Antigen specificity is unknown. The data derive from a study of shared clonotypes between healthy human individuals. Study-wide results and caveats: Across a handful of donors, naive CD4 shared roughly 5%, naive CD8 around 3.5%, memory CD4 2% to 2.5%, memory CD8 over 0.3%. Non-shared clonotypes had lower generation probabilities than those shared by all four donors.

CD8 cells classed as naive were CD45RO-negative and positively selected for CCR7, excluding terminally differentiated effector memory CD45RA+ cells. V lost 3 bases and J lost 1; bases outside the gene matches: 13. Germline CDR1 reads MDHEN; CDR2 reads SYDVKM. This CDR3 has 18 amino acids. Some clones are missing from TCRdb's copy, which holds only in-frame ones; the method was immunoSEQ multiplex PCR. The sample lists 2 million to 2.5 million clones, approximately 94% occurring once. V gene TRBV28 combines with J gene TRBJ1-2; 8 positions match TRBD1. Input material: naive CD8+ T cells sorted from blood. The receptor was derived from a man in his late teens or twenties in good health. In DNA, the CDR3 is TGTGCCAGCAGTTTCCCGAGGGCCAGGGGGCCCCTTAACTATGGCTACACCTTC. Protein sequence: CASSFPRARGPLNYGYTF.